This T cell receptor (beta chain) comes out of a study of cytomegalovirus exposure and HLA in healthy donors (dated by TCRdb to about 2017). With regard to the full study: An earlier analysis of some 600 of the donors reported approximately 280 Gb of sequence data and around 110 million unique TCR beta sequences obtained from roughly 170 million T cells. Rather than using new phenotypic data, the later analysis identified candidate immune exposures from TCR beta sequences and from how often those sequences occurred across donors. Across 398 genotyped donors of the cohort, an average of about 240,000 unique TCR beta nucleotide sequences per donor were sequenced, and approximately 19% of those sequences were non-productive. A later analysis re-examined previously published TCR beta repertoires from around 670 donors and added high-resolution HLA genotyping to investigate patterns of TCR occurrence. The study profiled the T cell repertoires of around 700 subjects by immunosequencing and related them to cytomegalovirus serostatus. A later genetic analysis took genome-wide SNP genotypes for about 65% of the roughly 670 donors and used that subset as a discovery cohort. Both class I and class II loci were covered by HLA typing, at four-digit resolution. A separate validation cohort of some 130 different subjects was used in addition to the roughly 670-subject first cohort. The number of typed donors differed by locus: roughly 629-640 for A, B, C, DRB1 and DQB1; 500 to 550 for DQA1; over 600 for DPA1; and roughly 490 for DPB1. All discovery cohort repertoires had been generated using a single sequencing platform. To decide whether each TCR beta V gene segment behaved as functional or pseudogenic, an earlier analysis of some 540 of the donors relied on high-throughput TCR beta sequencing. Alongside the repertoire data, information on donor age, sex, ethnicity and CMV serostatus was compiled. To predict cytomegalovirus infection status, the study brought together high-throughput TCR immunosequencing, statistical association of individual TCRs with disease status, and machine learning. About 300 gigabases of sequencing data and some 85 million unique TCR sequences were included in an early release covering about 600 HLA-typed donors. About five DR-DQ haplotypes were treated as single units for association and clustering because of strong linkage in the cohort. The study aimed to test whether signatures of past pathogen exposure could be identified by cataloging public T cell receptors. Among the roughly 400 genotyped donors, under 90% belonged to the genetic ancestry cluster associated with self-reported Caucasian donors. Here is what the overall study found, with its caveats: The presence/absence analyses assumed that sequencing depth was roughly uniform across donors, and that assumption may not be true. According to a later analysis, parvovirus B19, influenza, CMV and Epstein-Barr virus appeared linked to several top co-occurrence clusters. Linkage disequilibrium might explain the correlated functional status among segregating V segments, but an unknown experimental factor could not be excluded. A cluster of highly shared sequence variants was judged likely to be a technical artifact of the sequencing pipeline. The classifier was reported to diagnose cytomegalovirus status with high specificity and sensitivity in both the original and validation cohorts. In a later analysis, most CMV-associated TCR beta chains were found to appear HLA-restricted, with HLA associations seemingly driven largely by CMV exposure. A further reported finding was that TCR beta sequences accurately predicted the HLA-A and HLA-B alleles for most subjects in the first cohort. In a later analysis, HLA-associated TCR beta chains showed more clonal expansion and lower generation probabilities than non-associated chains that were equally common. According to a later genetic analysis, donors in an Asian-associated ancestry cluster had fewer N-insertions in productive TCRs than the approximately 630-donor mean. When HLA alleles, especially DR and DQ, strongly co-occurred, attributing TCR associations to individual alleles was difficult. Immune exposure information for the cohort was limited to CMV serostatus. In vitro tests confirmed that three of the cytomegalovirus-associated TCR beta chains recognize cytomegalovirus antigens. A later analysis associated some 17,000 TCR beta sequences with specific HLA alleles at a false discovery rate of 0.05. Because some donors lacked HLA typing at each locus, the association tests relied only on the typed subset. Most TCR sequences were seen in very few donors, while some public TCRs were found in many individuals. In an earlier analysis of 587 of the donors, most TCR beta V segments appeared in productive rearrangements about 90% or about 30% of the time, broadly matching IMGT annotations. Some IMGT-functional V segments, including TRBV6-2 and TRBV6-3, could not be distinguished by the 87-base-pair reads and were therefore excluded. Only TCR beta chains were sequenced in this cohort, and the absence of alpha or paired-chain data limited detectable features. According to the authors, the approach could potentially be generalized to other disease states and immunological phenotypes. In a later genetic analysis, a missense DCLRE1C variant was associated with V-gene and J-gene trimming of TCR beta chains, and the association was replicated in an independent cohort. In the study, about 150 TCR beta chains were listed as associated with cytomegalovirus. Seventeen rarely observed V segments, including chromosome 9 orphons, were excluded from the earlier analysis of a few hundred of the donors because counts were too low. In a later analysis, the rate of TCR association differed among HLA loci, with DRB1 alleles having the most associated TCRs and HLA-C alleles having the fewest.

CDR1 KGHSH and CDR2 LQKENI are derived from the germline V gene. V is clipped by 2 bases and J by 0 bases, and the sequence between their germline boundaries is 5 bases long. Taken from cysteine to phenylalanine, the CDR3 has 15 residues. Only the CDR3 part of the read is kept: 45 bases, read in frame from the first base. Library generation was performed with the immunoSEQ multiplex PCR assay. A mixture of 60 forward primers for TCR Vbeta segments and 13 reverse primers for TCR Jbeta segments was used in the multiplex PCR. Amplification of the CDR3 region of rearranged TCR beta genes was performed with a multiplex PCR assay on genomic DNA. The Illumina HiSeq System was used to sequence the amplified TCR beta libraries as 87-base-pair reads. As for the authors' bioinformatics: A later analysis tallied 70 million to 100 million unique TCR beta chains across the approximately 670 repertoires, and 10 million to 11 million of those chains were shared by two or more donors. To remove PCR and sequencing errors, raw reads were error-corrected and collapsed into unique sequences using a nearest-neighbor algorithm that merged closely related sequences. To assign V, D and J gene segments, CDR3 sequences were aligned to IMGT reference sequences. For a sequence to be retained, a match of at least six nucleotides was required to both a V gene segment and a J gene segment. A rearrangement was called productive if the CDR3 had no stop codons and remained in frame with V and J, and every other rearrangement was called non-productive. CDR3 was defined by IMGT convention, running from the second conserved V-encoded cysteine to the conserved J-encoded phenylalanine. In an earlier analysis of more than 550 of the donors, sequences lacking an unambiguous match to a single V gene segment were excluded. In an earlier analysis of a few hundred of the donors, a V segment was called functional when productive rearrangements were above 56.7%, and segregating when the standard deviation between donors exceeded 5%. To diagnose cytomegalovirus status from the catalog of TCR beta chain sequences, a statistical classification framework was built. In a later analysis, V and J genes were assigned by comparing TCR nucleotide sequences against IMGT/GENE-DB human TR gene sequences. In a later analysis, CDR3 sequences and most-parsimonious VDJ recombination scenarios were assigned using the TCRdist pipeline. A later analysis defined each TCR beta chain by its CDR3 amino acid sequence plus V-gene family, and excluded reads lacking a unique V-gene family. In a later analysis, some 600 highly shared, low-generation-probability nucleotide sequences were removed to address suspected cross-contamination and a sequencing artifact. A later analysis calculated a clonal expansion index for each public chain from normalized within-repertoire ranks of inferred template counts. In a later analysis, generation probabilities were computed using a VDJ recombination model fitted to out-of-frame rearrangements, and the results were checked against IGoR. Hypergeometric tests were used in a later analysis to score TCR-TCR, TCR-HLA and TCR-CMV co-occurrence, with a repertoire-size bias correction applied to the TCR pairs. To estimate false discovery rates, a later analysis permuted the HLA or CMV assignments 20 times. In a later analysis, co-occurring TCRs were grouped using DBSCAN, and TCRdist sequence similarity was added for clustering within HLA-allele-positive subsets. For co-occurrence clustering, repertoires with fewer than 30,000 or more than 120,000 public chains were excluded, along with several repertoires with anomalous nucleotide sharing. Not all clones reach the TCRdb copy of this immuneACCESS table, which keeps in-frame sequences only. Checked studies attribute under half of the gap to unresolved V genes and leave the rest unexplained. V, J and clone size are those of that table, while D and trimming were read from the DNA. The sample table holds around 160,000 clones, of which roughly 70% were seen once. Around 2.8% of the sample comes from the top ten.

In total, roughly 670 healthy bone marrow donors made up the cohort. At the time of sampling, every cohort member was nominally healthy, though immune exposures that went unrecorded were likely present. The donor was CMV seropositive and was included in the group of 250 to 300 seropositive cohort members. A peripheral blood sample was collected from each donor, and TCR beta sequencing was performed on peripheral blood mononuclear cells. Genomic DNA extraction from the blood cell samples was performed with the Qiagen DNeasy Blood Extraction Kit. In regard to this clone: Its antigen remains unidentified. No clone much larger than this one lies a single base away; base qualities are absent.

The source is a woman aged 35 to 49 in good health and CMV-seropositive. The V and J genes are TRBV18 and TRBJ1-6; no D gene can be assigned with confidence. Sequenced material: PBMCs. The DNA sequence follows: TGTGCCAGCTCACCAGGGAGCTCCTATAATTCACCCCTCCACTTT. This translates into CASSPGSSYNSPLHF.